The rows below give T cell receptor beta chains drawn from one sample of a study of post-analysis software for immune sequencing data. TCRdb processed the PCR reads anew with MiXCR; each CDR3 protein has one entry. The sample records under 650,000 distinct CDR3 sequences, 40% to 50% being singletons. The sample was blood. These receptors all stem from a girl under 18 with multiple sclerosis. The CDR3 runs from the conserved cysteine through the conserved F or W.

v_call: TRBV4-1; cdr3_length: 20; cdr3_aa: CASSSPPGDVWDLSNQPQHF
v_call: TRBV14; cdr3_length: 15; cdr3_aa: CASSPETGLYNEQFF
v_call: TRBV24-1; cdr3_length: 15; cdr3_aa: CATRGQDSSYNEQYF
v_call: TRBV28; cdr3_length: 15; cdr3_aa: CASSQPGTEAYEQYF
v_call: TRBV6-6; cdr3_length: 13; cdr3_aa: CASNSDRAHEAFF
v_call: TRBV5-1; cdr3_length: 15; cdr3_aa: CASSFAQGHQETQYF
v_call: TRBV7-9; cdr3_length: 11; cdr3_aa: CASRGPYEQYF
v_call: TRBV15; cdr3_length: 18; cdr3_aa: CATSSGRDGPGNTDTQYF
v_call: TRBV4-2; cdr3_length: 14; cdr3_aa: CASSQDRVLYGYTF
v_call: TRBV9; cdr3_length: 12; cdr3_aa: CASSVDVGEQFF
v_call: TRBV12-3/TRBV12-4; cdr3_length: 12; cdr3_aa: CASSPWTSEQYF
v_call: TRBV2; cdr3_length: 13; cdr3_aa: CASRKGQGDGYTF
v_call: TRBV18; cdr3_length: 17; cdr3_aa: CASSPPSSGQLEWPQHF
v_call: TRBV20-1; cdr3_length: 14; cdr3_aa: CSASPSGSPVEQFF
v_call: TRBV27; cdr3_length: 15; cdr3_aa: CASRQYPGGPYGYTF
v_call: TRBV10-3; cdr3_length: 11; cdr3_aa: CAIGEGETQYF
v_call: TRBV6-5; cdr3_length: 14; cdr3_aa: CASRSTGEVETQYF
v_call: TRBV12-3/TRBV12-4; cdr3_length: 15; cdr3_aa: CASSFLAPIANEQFF
v_call: TRBV4-1; cdr3_length: 17; cdr3_aa: CASSQVLGTGLYQPQHF
v_call: TRBV4-2; cdr3_length: 17; cdr3_aa: CASSQDWAGFGNQPQHF
v_call: TRBV5-1; cdr3_length: 15; cdr3_aa: CASSPGQGKRETQYF
v_call: TRBV4-1; cdr3_length: 14; cdr3_aa: CASSTTGPEQPQLF
v_call: TRBV5-1; cdr3_length: 17; cdr3_aa: CASSSAHSGREQETQYF
v_call: TRBV10-3; cdr3_length: 14; cdr3_aa: CAISEGGARETQYF
v_call: TRBV7-6; cdr3_length: 14; cdr3_aa: CASSLEEGIQPQHF
v_call: TRBV4-1; cdr3_length: 12; cdr3_aa: CASSQDLGTQYF
v_call: TRBV20-1; cdr3_length: 14; cdr3_aa: CSARRGSSYNEQFF
v_call: TRBV6-5; cdr3_length: 15; cdr3_aa: CASSRFPSGDNEQFF
v_call: TRBV2; cdr3_length: 15; cdr3_aa: CASSGGRQSTDTQYF